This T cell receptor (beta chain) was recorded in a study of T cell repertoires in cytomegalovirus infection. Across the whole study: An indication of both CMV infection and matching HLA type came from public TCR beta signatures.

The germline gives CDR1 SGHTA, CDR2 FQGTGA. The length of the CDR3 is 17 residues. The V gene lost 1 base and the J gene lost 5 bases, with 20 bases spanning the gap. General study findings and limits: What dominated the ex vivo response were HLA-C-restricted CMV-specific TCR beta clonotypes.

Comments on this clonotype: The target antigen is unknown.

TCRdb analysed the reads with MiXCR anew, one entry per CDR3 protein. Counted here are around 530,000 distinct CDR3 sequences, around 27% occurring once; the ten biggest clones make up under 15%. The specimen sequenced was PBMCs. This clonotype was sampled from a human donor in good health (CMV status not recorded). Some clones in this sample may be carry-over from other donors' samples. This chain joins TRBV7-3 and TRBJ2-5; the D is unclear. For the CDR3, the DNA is TGTGCCAGCAGCTTAAAACCCTCGTCCCCCCTGGAGGAGACCCAGTACTTC. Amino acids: CASSLKPSSPLEETQYF.